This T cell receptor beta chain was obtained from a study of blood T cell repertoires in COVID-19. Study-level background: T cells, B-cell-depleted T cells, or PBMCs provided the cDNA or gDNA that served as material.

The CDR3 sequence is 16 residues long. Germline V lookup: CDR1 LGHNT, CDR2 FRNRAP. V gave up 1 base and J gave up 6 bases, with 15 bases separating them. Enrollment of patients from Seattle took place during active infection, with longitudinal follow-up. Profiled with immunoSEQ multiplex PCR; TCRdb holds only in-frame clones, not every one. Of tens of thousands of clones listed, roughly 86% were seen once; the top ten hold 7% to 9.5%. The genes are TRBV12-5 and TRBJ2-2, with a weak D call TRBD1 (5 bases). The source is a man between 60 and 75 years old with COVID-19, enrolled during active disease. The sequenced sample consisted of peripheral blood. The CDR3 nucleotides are TGTGCTAGTGGTTTGGGGCAGGGTTTGGTGGCCGGGGAGCTGTTTTTT. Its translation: CASGLGQGLVAGELFF.